One sample yielded the 4 T cell receptor beta chains listed below, sequenced in a study of T cell responses to AZD1222 COVID-19 vaccine (TCRdb year 2021). Receptor libraries were prepared by the immunoSEQ multiplex PCR assay. The immuneACCESS repertoire file appears here via TCRdb, limited to in-frame rearrangements. These files lack a portion of the clones; in checked studies, under half of the deficit traces to unresolved V genes, and the cause of the others is not known. The sample contains 140,000 or so clones, approximately 91% of them found a single time. About 5% of the sample lies in the top ten. Read against the paper, the sample's time point label means: about 28 days (+/-7) after the second vaccine dose. The meaning of the sample's treatment or condition label: meningococcal conjugate vaccine given as trial control. The specimen was peripheral blood, collected 28 days after the second dose of the MenACWY control vaccine. These receptors came from an adult who received the MenACWY meningococcal vaccine as a control.

This chain uses TRBV15 with TRBJ1-6; D ambiguous. The V end lost 2 bases, the J end lost 0 bases, and 5 bases lay between the germline ends. CDR3 length: 15 amino acids. Germline CDR1 is LNHNV and CDR2 is YYDKDF (reference sequence). This CDR3 is CATSRQSSYNSPLHF. CDR3 DNA: TGTGCCACCAGCAGACAGAGCTCCTATAATTCACCCCTCCACTTT.

The chain links TRBV5-1 to TRBJ2-3; maybe TRBD1 (6 bases). Trimming stripped 4 bases from V and 3 bases from J, with 12 bases between. There are 14 residues in the CDR3. Germline V CDR1 and CDR2: SGHRS, YFSETQ. This CDR3 is CASSPSTGTDTQYF. For the CDR3, the DNA is TGCGCCAGCAGCCCCTCGACAGGTACAGATACGCAGTATTTT.

The chain joins TRBV12-3 or TRBV12-4 to TRBJ1-2; D may be TRBD1 (6 bases). V lost 10 bases to trimming and J lost 7 bases, with 16 bases between them. The CDR3 spans 12 residues. CDR3 nucleotide sequence: TGTGCCACCTCCCCCGCGGGGGCTGGCTACACCTTC. Protein: CATSPAGAGYTF.

The chain employs TRBV7-3 and TRBJ2-3; D remains unclear. The CDR3 runs 12 residues. Germline V gene lookup returns CDR1 SGHTA and CDR2 FQGTGA. V lost 0 bases and J lost 5, with 3 bases in between. The CDR3 DNA reads as TGTGCCAGCAGCTTAACGAGAGATACGCAGTATTTT. This sequence encodes CASSLTRDTQYF.